This passage covers 20 T cell receptor beta chains from one sample sequenced in a study of T cell responses to AZD1222 COVID-19 vaccine. Profiled with immunoSEQ multiplex PCR; TCRdb holds only in-frame clones, not every one. This sample has roughly 200,000 clones; 90% to 95% occur once, and the top ten carry 1.5% to 2%. This specimen consisted of peripheral blood, obtained 28 days after the second dose of the MenACWY control vaccine. These receptors all come from an adult who received the MenACWY meningococcal vaccine as a control.

The chain recombines TRBV19 with TRBJ2-1; tentatively, D is TRBD2 (6 bases). V was shortened by 1 base and J by 10 bases, with 11 bases between the two germline ends. The CDR3 is 13 amino acids. Germline V lookup: CDR1 LNHDA, CDR2 SQIVND (reference sequence). The CDR3 DNA reads TGTGCCAGTAGTATAGCGGGAGCGTGGGAGCAGTTCTTC. It codes for CASSIAGAWEQFF.

This clone was observed a single time. The rearrangement uses TRBV29-1 and TRBJ2-1; D gene uncertain. The V end was cut by 4 bases, the J end by 3 bases, with 13 bases between. CDR3 length: 14 residues. Germline V CDR1 and CDR2: SQVTM, ANQGSEA. The chain's CDR3 is CSVAEVALYNEQFF. For the CDR3, the DNA is TGCAGCGTTGCCGAGGTGGCTCTCTACAATGAGCAGTTCTTC.

This chain uses TRBV24-1 with TRBJ2-4; D is perhaps TRBD1 (7 bases). Germline CDR1 and CDR2: KGHDR and SFDVKD. Trimming stripped 4 bases from V and 5 bases from J, with 20 bases between. The CDR3 runs to 17 residues. DNA of the CDR3: TGTGCCACCAGTGACTCCCCCGGCCAGGGGGGACAAAACATTCAGTACTTC. It translates to CATSDSPGQGGQNIQYF.

CDR3 in amino acids: CASSSPGTMNTEAFF. The CDR3 DNA is TGTGCCAGTAGTTCTCCAGGGACCATGAACACTGAAGCTTTCTTT. The genes are TRBV19 and TRBJ1-1, with a weak D call TRBD1 (5 bases). V was clipped by 5 bases and J by 0 bases, with 13 bases between them. The CDR3 length is 15 residues. Germline-derived CDR1 and CDR2 are LNHDA and SQIVND (reference sequence).

The gene calls are TRBV7-2 and TRBJ1-3, with D maybe TRBD1 (5 bases). CDR1 and CDR2 (germline): SGHTA, FQGNSA. The CDR3 contains 15 residues. The V end was cut by 0 bases, the J end by 7 bases, with 13 bases between. The CDR3 protein is CASSLAPQGRNTIYF. The CDR3 coding sequence is TGTGCCAGCAGCTTAGCTCCCCAGGGCAGGAACACCATATATTTT.

The chain is built from TRBV30 and TRBJ2-7; 9 bases agree with TRBD2. V gave up 3 bases and J gave up 4 bases; unmatched junction bases: 7. The CDR3 is 14 amino acids. CDR1 and CDR2 from the germline V gene are GTSNPN and SVGIG (reference sequence). For the CDR3, the DNA is TGTGCCTGGAGGGGAGCGGGGGGACTGTACGAGCAGTACTTC. Translating it yields CAWRGAGGLYEQYF.

The chain links TRBV15 to TRBJ1-6; no clear D gene. V was pared by 0 bases and J by 7 bases, with 10 bases between. This CDR3 contains 15 residues. Germline V CDR1 and CDR2: LNHNV, YYDKDF (reference sequence). CDR3 protein: CATSRDGAPNSPLHF. CDR3 nucleotide sequence: TGTGCCACCAGCAGAGATGGTGCACCCAATTCACCCCTCCACTTT.

In this sample, this clone turned up once. The chain joins TRBV2 to TRBJ1-2; D ambiguous. The germline CDR1 and CDR2 sequences are SNHLY and FYNNEI. Trimming left V 4 bases short and J 2 bases short, with 8 bases between. There are 13 residues in the CDR3. In DNA form, the CDR3 reads TGTGCCAGCAGTGGCGGGTCCAACTATGGCTACACCTTC. This translates into CASSGGSNYGYTF.

This clone was detected only once. The chain links TRBV3-1 (or the pseudogene TRBV3-2) to TRBJ1-6, with D uncertain. Trimming shortened V by 2 bases and J by 13 bases, and 15 bases separated the two germline ends. The CDR3 consists of 14 residues. Germline V CDR1 and CDR2: LGHDT, YNNKEL (reference sequence). The CDR3 nucleotides read TGTGCCAGCAGCCAACTAGACCTAGACCCCCCCCTCCACTTT. It is translated as CASSQLDLDPPLHF.

The chain recombines TRBV6-5 with TRBJ1-5, with TRBD1 matching 9 bases. V gave up 7 bases and J gave up 1 base; unmatched junction bases: 5. CDR1 is MNHEY and CDR2 is SVGAGI in the germline V gene. The CDR3 is 15 amino acids. The CDR3 spells CASKNRGLSNQPQHF. Here the CDR3 DNA reads TGTGCCAGCAAAAACAGGGGGCTAAGCAATCAGCCCCAGCATTTT.

The chain is built from TRBV4-2 and TRBJ2-1; 11 bases agree with TRBD1. From germline, CDR1 is LGHNA and CDR2 YNFKEQ. CDR3 size: 17 residues. Trimming cost V 2 bases and J 8 bases; bases outside gene matches: 11. CDR3 bases: TGTGCCAGCAGCCAAAACGGCGGGACAGGGGGGATCGATGAGCAGTTCTTC. Translating gives CASSQNGGTGGIDEQFF.

The table lists this clone with many counts. The V call is TRBV6-1, the J call TRBJ2-3, with D uncertain. V shed 1 base and J shed 6 bases, with 14 bases lying between them. The CDR3 is 15 residues long. Per germline, CDR1 MNHNS and CDR2 SASEGT. The CDR3 here is CASSEEAAASDTQYF. The CDR3 nucleotides read TGTGCCAGCAGTGAAGAGGCAGCTGCGTCGGATACGCAGTATTTT.

This chain uses TRBV19 with TRBJ2-2; 7 bases are shared with TRBD1. Germline-derived CDR1 and CDR2 are LNHDA and SQIVND (reference sequence). The CDR3 covers 15 residues. The trim removed 8 bases at V and 7 bases at J, leaving 13 bases unmatched. CDR3 region: CASFDRAALGGELFF. In nucleotides, the CDR3 is TGTGCCAGTTTCGACAGGGCGGCTCTAGGCGGGGAGCTGTTTTTT. Full variable domain (outside the CDR3, taken from reference TRBV19 and TRBJ2-2): DGGITQSPKYLFRKEGQNVTLSCEQNLNHDAMYWYRQDPGQGLRLIYYSQIVNDFQKGDIAEGYSVSREKKESFPLTVTSAQKNPTAFYLCASFDRAALGGELFFGEGSRLTVL.

CDR3 protein: CASSFAPGGYTF. DNA of the CDR3: TGTGCCAGCAGTTTCGCCCCAGGGGGCTACACCTTC. The V and J genes are TRBV28 and TRBJ1-2, with a tentative D call TRBD1 (5 bases). The CDR3 runs 12 residues. From germline, CDR1 is MDHEN and CDR2 SYDVKM. V lost 3 bases to trimming and J lost 8 bases, with 10 bases between them.

The V call is TRBV20-1, the J call TRBJ2-3; 12 nucleotides line up with TRBD2. This CDR3 spans 15 amino acids. V lost 3 bases, J lost 8 bases, and 9 bases stayed unmatched. CDR1 is DFQATT, CDR2 SNEGSKA, per germline (reference sequence). The DNA of the CDR3 is TGCAGTGCTAGTTGGACTAGCGGGGAGCTGGGTACGCAGTATTTT. Its translation: CSASWTSGELGTQYF.

V gene TRBV2 combines with J gene TRBJ1-3, with D possibly TRBD1 on 5 matching bases. CDR1 and CDR2 from the germline V gene are SNHLY and FYNNEI. V lost 6 bases to trimming and J lost 4 bases, with 19 bases between them. CDR3 length: 16 amino acids. CDR3 sequence: CASRTTPGTLGNTIYF. CDR3 coding DNA: TGTGCCAGCAGAACCACCCCCGGGACCCTCGGAAACACCATATATTTT.

The chain combines TRBV2 with TRBJ2-5; 8 positions match TRBD2. V lost 6 bases, J lost 5 bases, and 11 bases stayed unmatched. The CDR3 runs 15 residues. Germline V CDR1 and CDR2: SNHLY, FYNNEI. The CDR3 is CASRTGLGMRETQYF. CDR3 nucleotides: TGTGCCAGCAGAACGGGACTAGGTATGAGGGAGACCCAGTACTTC.

This sequence joins TRBV6-4 and TRBJ2-1; 12 bases align to TRBD2. In germline, CDR1 is MRHNA, CDR2 SNTAGT. Trimming cost V 5 bases and J 6 bases; bases outside gene matches: 8. The CDR3 is made up of 16 amino acids. The CDR3 nucleotides read TGTGCCAGCAGTTCGCTAGCGGGGGGGCCTATCAATGAGCAGTTCTTC. Its translation is CASSSLAGGPINEQFF.

The chain employs TRBV11-3 and TRBJ2-1; 8 bases agree with TRBD2. V dropped 1 base and J dropped 5; count of bases not matched to a gene: 1. This CDR3 has 14 residues. CDR1 is SGHNT and CDR2 is YENEEA in the germline V gene. CDR3 region: CASSLAGGHNEQFF. The CDR3 nucleotides are TGTGCCAGCAGCTTAGCGGGGGGGCACAATGAGCAGTTCTTC.

The V and J genes are TRBV3-1 (or the pseudogene TRBV3-2) and TRBJ1-2, with TRBD1 as a possible D gene (6 bases). Germline V gene data show CDR1 as LGHDT and CDR2 as YNNKEL (reference sequence). Trimming removed 1 base at V and 6 bases at J, with 12 bases between. The CDR3 is made up of 14 amino acids. The CDR3 DNA sequence: TGTGCCAGCAGCCAAGTCCAGGGGCGAGATGGCTACACCTTC. This codes for CASSQVQGRDGYTF.